This record concerns one T cell receptor (beta chain) sequence. Its cognate antigen is unknown. This sample was included in a study of cytomegalovirus exposure and HLA in healthy donors. About the research overall: Unique TCRs from HLA-typed donors, some 85 million of them, were held in an early data release. Study results and limitations: TCR beta V- and J-gene trimming was later associated with a missense DCLRE1C variant. The study designated 164 TCR beta chains cytomegalovirus-associated. Most of the CMV-associated TCR beta chains (in a later analysis) appeared to be HLA-restricted.

The CDR3 totals 14 residues. Germline V gives CDR1 LNHNV, CDR2 YYDKDF (reference sequence). The V end was cut by 0 bases, the J end by 1 base, with 7 bases between. The primer mix had 60 Vbeta and 13 Jbeta primers. Profiling relied on immunoSEQ multiplex PCR, and the TCRdb table lists in-frame clones only, not all of them. In the table there are 130,000 or so clones, about 8.5% of which are singletons. This TCR came from a man aged 40-50 years in good health and CMV-seronegative. The chain links TRBV15 to TRBJ2-7, with D perhaps TRBD2 (5 bases). The sample comprised PBMCs. CDR3 residues: CATSRDPGSYEQYF. The CDR3 region has the DNA TGTGCCACCAGCAGAGACCCGGGATCCTACGAGCAGTACTTC. The complete variable domain, with remaining parts taken from reference TRBV15 and TRBJ2-7, reads DAMVIQNPRYQVTQFGKPVTLSCSQTLNHNVMYWYQQKSSQAPKLLFHYYDKDFNNEADTPDNFQSRRPNTSFCFLDIRSPGLGDTAMYLCATSRDPGSYEQYFGPGTRLTVT.